These 8 T cell receptor beta chains share one sample of origin, sequenced in a study of PD-1 blockade in classical Hodgkin lymphoma. Clones were read by immunoSEQ multiplex PCR, and TCRdb kept only the in-frame ones, dropping some. Of 75,000 to 100,000 clones listed, 75% to 90% are singletons. Every one of the patients relapsed after autologous stem cell transplantation (brentuximab vedotin exposure was variable). This specimen consisted of peripheral blood mononuclear cells (PBMCs), obtained at baseline. The origin of the receptors is a human donor with classical Hodgkin lymphoma.

The V and J genes are TRBV5-6 and TRBJ2-5, with 8 bases that match TRBD1. Germline V gene lookup returns CDR1 SGHDT and CDR2 YYEEEE. The CDR3 is 14 amino acids. V trimming: 2 bases; J trimming: 3 bases; junction bases outside the gene matches: 3. CDR3: CASSFLQGEETQYF. In nucleotides, the CDR3 is TGTGCCAGCAGCTTCCTACAGGGGGAAGAGACCCAGTACTTC.

The V gene is TRBV18, the J gene TRBJ2-5, with 8 bases matching TRBD1. The CDR3 consists of 14 residues. With 2 bases clipped from V and 4 bases from J, the junction kept 3 bases outside the gene matches. Germline CDR1 KGHSH, CDR2 LQKENI. CDR3 coding DNA: TGTGCCAGCTCACCAGGGCAGGGGGCAGAGACCCAGTACTTC. Encoded protein: CASSPGQGAETQYF.

The chain combines TRBV28 with TRBJ2-7; 9 bases are a match to TRBD1. V lost 7 bases, J lost 4 bases, and 8 bases stayed unmatched. This CDR3 has 14 residues. The germline gives CDR1 MDHEN, CDR2 SYDVKM. This chain's CDR3 is CASTPGQGLYEQYF. DNA of the CDR3: TGTGCCAGCACCCCGGGACAGGGTTTGTACGAGCAGTACTTC.

This clone was observed a few times. The CDR3 spells CASSPQPAVIEQYF. The CDR3 coding sequence is TGTGCCAGCAGCCCTCAACCGGCGGTAATCGAGCAGTACTTC. V is TRBV7-6 and J is TRBJ2-7; D remains ambiguous. This CDR3 comprises 14 residues. V shed 5 bases and J shed 6 bases, with 17 bases lying between them. Germline loops: CDR1 SGHVS, CDR2 FNYEAQ.

The CDR3 region is CASSQAAVSSYNEQFF. The CDR3 nucleotides are TGCGCCAGCAGCCAAGCCGCGGTGAGCTCCTACAATGAGCAGTTCTTC. The rearrangement links TRBV4-1 to TRBJ2-1, with unresolved D. With 1 base removed from V and 0 bases from J, the gap between germline ends came to 10 bases. Germline values: CDR1 MGHRA, CDR2 YSYEKL. The CDR3 contains 16 residues.

The genes are TRBV7-8 and TRBJ2-3; 12 bases align to TRBD2. CDR3 length equals 17 residues. The germline gives CDR1 SGHVS, CDR2 FQNEAQ. V shed 0 bases and J 5 bases; nucleotides not matched to a gene: 6. The CDR3 DNA sequence: TGTGCCAGCAGCTTAGCTTTGACTAGCGGGAGTAGAGATACGCAGTATTTT. Protein sequence: CASSLALTSGSRDTQYF.

The chain employs TRBV11-2 and TRBJ1-2; perhaps TRBD1 as D (6 bases). V was trimmed by 1 base and J by 4 bases, leaving 10 bases between them. This CDR3 contains 14 residues. The germline V gene encodes CDR1 SGHAT and CDR2 FQNNGV. This CDR3 reads CASSLGTASYGYTF. The CDR3 region has the DNA TGTGCCAGCAGCTTAGGGACAGCCTCCTATGGCTACACCTTC.

J is TRBJ2-1 and V is TRBV5-1; the D gene is possibly TRBD2 (6 bases). Germline assignment: CDR1 SGHRS and CDR2 YFSETQ. The CDR3 runs to 15 residues. Trimming left V 4 bases short and J 2 bases short, with 13 bases between. This CDR3 reads CASSIERVPYNEQFF. The CDR3 coding sequence is TGCGCCAGCAGCATCGAGCGGGTCCCCTACAATGAGCAGTTCTTC.